This T cell receptor (beta chain) is drawn from a study of blood T cell repertoires in COVID-19. Study-wide background: Donors in the United States, Italy and Spain gave samples during acute or convalescent COVID-19. PBMCs, B-cell-depleted T cells, or T cells provided the cDNA or gDNA that made up the material.

The CDR3 sequence is 15 residues long. CDR1 and CDR2 from the germline V gene are LNHDA and SQIVND (reference sequence). V shed 5 bases and J shed 1 base, with 14 bases lying between them. Assay used: immunoSEQ multiplex PCR; TCRdb lists only in-frame clones, some missing. Here the sample spans some 64,000 clones, around 65% being singletons. Living in 24 US areas, the participants were between 18 and 89 years of age. Within 2 weeks of study entry, exposed participants had contacted a PCR-confirmed or clinician-diagnosed COVID-19 case. The chain uses TRBV19 and TRBJ1-1; D is perhaps TRBD1 (5 bases). The TCR comes from a woman aged 60-75 years who had been exposed to COVID-19. The sequenced material came from PBMCs or T cells enriched from blood (not recorded which). CDR3 residues: CASSPVGGANTEAFF. The CDR3 DNA reads TGTGCCAGTAGTCCGGTTGGAGGGGCGAACACTGAAGCTTTCTTT.